This TCR beta chain stems from a study of early T cells in non-severe SARS-CoV-2 infection. This clonotype was observed a few times. Unique molecular identifiers tagged individual cDNA molecules. TCRdb used MiXCR to reprocess the 5' RACE reads, holding one entry per CDR3 protein. The sample consists of about 60,000 distinct CDR3 sequences, around 6% of them appearing once. The receptor was isolated from an adult who was a healthcare worker with PCR-confirmed SARS-CoV-2 infection or an uninfected control (not recorded which). Source material: whole blood.

DNA for the CDR3: TGCAGTGCTGAAGATCGGCGGGGGATATCCTACGAGCAGTACTTC. Protein sequence: CSAEDRRGISYEQYF. The chain employs TRBV20-1 and TRBJ2-7, with 7 bases fitting TRBD2. CDR3 size: 15 residues. The V and J ends lost 5 bases and 1 base, in that order; junction bases with no gene match: 11. Germline CDR1 is DFQATT and CDR2 is SNEGSKA (reference sequence).